This T cell receptor beta chain was captured by sequencing in a study of blood T cells in healthy people across ages. Whole-study context: About one barcoded beta molecule per two T cells was captured by template switching.

A second 7 to 11 cycle PCR used barcoded and J-beta primers. The yield of each sample was at least 2.5 million CDR3-containing paired-end reads. TCRdb reprocessed the 5' RACE reads via MiXCR and lists one record per CDR3 protein. The profile covers about 1.6 million distinct CDR3 sequences, with about 35% appearing a single time and 11% taken by the ten largest. Donor samples were obtained from healthy Caucasian individuals from Russia, aged 6 to 90. The CDR3 runs to 14 residues. V was pared by 1 base and J by 1 base, with 1 base of the junction left unmatched. The V gene's germline CDR1 is DFQATT and CDR2 SNEGSKA (reference sequence).

Sequencing was done on a sample of blood. The TCR was taken from a woman aged 25-40 years in good health. The chain carries TRBV20-1 and TRBJ1-1, with 9 positions matching TRBD1. The chain's CDR3 is CSARGDRANTEAFF. In nucleotides, the CDR3 is TGCAGTGCTAGAGGGGACAGGGCGAACACTGAAGCTTTCTTT.